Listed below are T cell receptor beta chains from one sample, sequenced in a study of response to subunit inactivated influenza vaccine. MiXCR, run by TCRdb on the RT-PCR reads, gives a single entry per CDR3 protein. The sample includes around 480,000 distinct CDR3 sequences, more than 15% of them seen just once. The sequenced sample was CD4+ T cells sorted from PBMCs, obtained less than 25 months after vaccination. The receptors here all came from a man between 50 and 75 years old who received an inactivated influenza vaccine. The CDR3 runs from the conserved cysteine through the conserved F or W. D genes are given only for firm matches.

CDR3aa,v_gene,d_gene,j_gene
CASSRTLNTGELFF,TRBV9,.,TRBJ2-2
CASRGTSSTGWDF,TRBV6-1,TRBD2,TRBJ2-4
CASSFGQATDTQYF,TRBV5-1,TRBD1,TRBJ2-3
CASTTLISYGYTF,TRBV2,.,TRBJ1-2
CSAAGTGINEQFF,TRBV20-1,TRBD1,TRBJ2-1
CASSLSWRTGNTIYF,TRBV27,.,TRBJ1-3
CASSLFVTDSPLHF,TRBV6-1,.,TRBJ1-6
CASSIGTSNNSPLHF,TRBV5-5,.,TRBJ1-6
CASSSSPSGVGDTQYF,TRBV5-1,TRBD2,TRBJ2-3
CASSYWRGGPGELFF,TRBV6-5,TRBD2,TRBJ2-2
CASRSNRGRSQETQYF,TRBV28,TRBD1,TRBJ2-5
CASSFRVGQTQYF,TRBV27,.,TRBJ2-5
CATSRVGGRTGELFF,TRBV15,.,TRBJ2-2
CASSVQGEETQYF,TRBV6-1,.,TRBJ2-5
CASSPEDRGYGYTF,TRBV7-9,TRBD1,TRBJ1-2